The 15 T cell receptor beta chains presented below share a single source sample, sequenced in a study of response to subunit inactivated influenza vaccine. TCRdb called the RT-PCR reads again in MiXCR, with one record for every CDR3 protein. Altogether under 850,000 distinct CDR3 sequences are present, 15% to 20% being singletons, with the ten largest covering roughly 10%. The input for sequencing was PBMCs from blood, taken roughly 5 days after vaccination. The receptors here all came from a man aged 45 to 65 who received an inactivated influenza vaccine.

The gene calls are TRBV24-1 and TRBJ2-3; 15 bases are shared with TRBD2. J was trimmed by 6 bases and V by 4 bases; bases with no gene match: 4. Germline CDR1 and CDR2: KGHDR and SFDVKD. The CDR3 has 16 amino acids. CDR3 sequence: CATSDPGLAGGDTQYF. The DNA for the CDR3 is TGTGCCACCAGTGACCCGGGACTAGCGGGAGGTGATACGCAGTATTTT.

This clonotype appeared a few times. The V and J genes are TRBV20-1 and TRBJ1-4; 10 nucleotides agree with TRBD1. CDR3 length: 14 amino acids. V lost 6 bases, J lost 6 bases, and 7 bases stayed unmatched. In germline, CDR1 is DFQATT, CDR2 SNEGSKA (reference sequence). The CDR3 loop reads CSALPGTGDEKLFF. CDR3 sequence (DNA): TGCAGTGCACTGCCGGGGACAGGGGATGAAAAACTGTTTTTT.

This clonotype was observed a few times. The rearrangement joins TRBV20-1 to TRBJ2-1; a weak D match, TRBD1 (6 bases). Germline V gene data show CDR1 as DFQATT and CDR2 as SNEGSKA (reference sequence). The CDR3 is 13 amino acids. Trimming removed 6 bases from V and 4 bases from J, with 13 bases in between. This chain's CDR3 is CSAPTGHYNEQFF. CDR3 sequence (DNA): TGCAGTGCACCTACGGGACATTACAATGAGCAGTTCTTC.

This clonotype was seen a few times. The chain couples TRBV9 to TRBJ2-6; D perhaps matches TRBD2 (6 bases). The V end lost 3 bases, the J end lost 2 bases, and 15 bases lay between the germline ends. The CDR3 extends over 17 amino acids. Germline assignment: CDR1 SGDLS and CDR2 YYNGEE. The CDR3 loop reads CASSGRVWGAGANVLTF. The CDR3 bases are TGTGCCAGCAGCGGACGCGTTTGGGGGGCTGGGGCCAACGTCCTGACTTTC.

This clonotype turned up a few times. The rearrangement joins TRBV6-5 to TRBJ2-3; 7 bases align to TRBD2. Germline V gene sequence: CDR1 MNHEY, CDR2 SVGAGI. The CDR3 contains 18 residues. Germline trimming cut 1 base from V and 0 bases from J; bases unmatched to any gene: 10. The CDR3 spells CASSYYPGGMISTDTQYF. CDR3 sequence (DNA): TGTGCCAGCAGTTACTATCCGGGGGGAATGATTAGCACAGATACGCAGTATTTT.

This clonotype was counted many times. The rearrangement joins TRBV12-3 or TRBV12-4 to TRBJ1-6; D remains unclear. The CDR3 spans 12 residues. Trimming stripped 5 bases from V and 7 bases from J, with 6 bases between. The CDR3 bases are TGTGCCAGCAGTGGACTGAATTCACCCCTCCACTTT. Translated: CASSGLNSPLHF.

V and J are TRBV5-1 and TRBJ2-2; 10 positions match TRBD1. V shed 4 bases, J shed 5 bases, and the junction held 5 bases outside the gene matches. Germline lookup yields CDR1 SGHRS and CDR2 YFSETQ. CDR3 length: 15 amino acids. The CDR3 reads CASSKGTGVTGELFF. The CDR3 DNA is TGCGCCAGCAGCAAAGGGACAGGGGTGACCGGGGAGCTGTTTTTT.

There are many counts of this clonotype. The V gene is TRBV27, the J gene TRBJ2-7; D gene uncertain. Trimming shortened V by 3 bases and J by 0 bases, and 9 bases separated the two germline ends. There are 14 residues in the CDR3. Germline V gene data show CDR1 as MNHEY and CDR2 as SMNVEV (reference sequence). CDR3: CASSFGRTSYEQYF. CDR3 in DNA: TGTGCCAGCAGTTTCGGACGTACCTCCTACGAGCAGTACTTC.

V is TRBV20-1 and J is TRBJ1-1; D perhaps matches TRBD1 (6 bases). CDR3 length: 14 residues. The V end lost 2 bases, the J end lost 1 base, and 11 bases lay between the germline ends. Germline V gene lookup returns CDR1 DFQATT and CDR2 SNEGSKA (reference sequence). CDR3 region: CSARKGGTNTEAFF. The CDR3 DNA sequence: TGCAGTGCTAGAAAGGGGGGGACGAACACTGAAGCTTTCTTT.

The chain combines TRBV10-2 with TRBJ2-2, with 9 nucleotides matching TRBD1. The CDR3 sequence is 15 residues long. V lost 6 bases to trimming and J lost 3 bases; unmatched junction nucleotides: 5. From germline, CDR1 is WSHSY and CDR2 SAAADI. CDR3 protein: CASRDGQGYTGELFF. CDR3 nucleotide sequence: TGCGCCAGCAGAGACGGACAGGGGTACACCGGGGAGCTGTTTTTT.

Ten or more counts support this clonotype. This chain uses TRBV19 with TRBJ2-1; D gene unclear. Germline V gives CDR1 LNHDA, CDR2 SQIVND (reference sequence). Deletions cut 3 bases from V and 3 bases from J, with 6 bases between. This CDR3 contains 13 residues. In DNA form, the CDR3 reads TGTGCCAGTAGTATTTCAAGCTACAATGAGCAGTTCTTC. Residues: CASSISSYNEQFF. Complete variable domain (other parts from reference TRBV19 and TRBJ2-1): DGGITQSPKYLFRKEGQNVTLSCEQNLNHDAMYWYRQDPGQGLRLIYYSQIVNDFQKGDIAEGYSVSREKKESFPLTVTSAQKNPTAFYLCASSISSYNEQFFGPGTRLTVL.

In its sample, this clonotype was seen many times. This chain uses TRBV20-1 with TRBJ2-7, with D possibly called TRBD1 or TRBD2 (5 bases each). Trimming removed 1 base at V and 3 bases at J, with 10 bases between. Looked up from germline, CDR1 is DFQATT and CDR2 is SNEGSKA (reference sequence). CDR3 length: 13 amino acids. The DNA for the CDR3 is TGCAGTGCTAGAGGACCTGGGGGCTACGAGCAGTACTTC. Encoded protein: CSARGPGGYEQYF.

The V gene is TRBV6-1, the J gene TRBJ2-7; 9 bases fit TRBD1. CDR3 size: 16 residues. Germline CDR1 and CDR2: MNHNS and SASEGT. With V trimmed by 6 bases and J by 5 bases, 14 bases remained unmatched. The CDR3 sequence is CASRKAPGQGNNEQYF. The CDR3 DNA follows: TGTGCCAGCAGAAAAGCCCCGGGACAGGGTAATAACGAGCAGTACTTC.

There are a few counts of this clonotype. The chain links TRBV11-2 to TRBJ2-7, with D perhaps given as TRBD1 or TRBD2 (6 bases each). The length of the CDR3 is 18 residues. V was clipped by 2 bases and J by 5 bases, with 25 bases between them. Germline CDR1 and CDR2: SGHAT and FQNNGV. The DNA of the CDR3 is TGTGCCAGCAGCTTACTGGGCTTAGGGGGGAAATTGAAGGACGAGCAGTACTTC. Amino acids: CASSLLGLGGKLKDEQYF.

This chain links TRBV12-3 or TRBV12-4 with TRBJ2-7; D might be TRBD2 (5 bases). The CDR3 covers 14 residues. Trimming took off 3 bases at V and 7 bases at J, with 16 bases between the two ends. The CDR3 region has the DNA TGTGCCAGCAGTTTGTCAGCGGCCCTGCGGGAGCAGTACTTC. Translating it yields CASSLSAALREQYF.